The following is a T cell receptor beta chain sequence with its context. Its antigen is still unknown. The source of the sample is a study of T cell responses to AZD1222 COVID-19 vaccine. Whole-study results and caveats: Compared with day 0, the breadth and depth of the Spike-specific TCR repertoire rose significantly after two doses of AZD1222. Females made up more of the donors, who were largely white British, and clonal diversity may have come out too low. Only a handful of individuals given AZD1222 were seropositive at baseline. Across the whole spike, CD4 TCRs peaked at regions 160-218 and 743-854.

Profiled with immunoSEQ multiplex PCR; TCRdb holds only in-frame clones, not every one. The data contain around 140,000 clones, approximately 85% of them singletons. Trimming at V came to 8 bases and at J to 1 base, leaving 8 bases not matched to a gene. The CDR3 totals 15 residues. CDR1 is SNHLY and CDR2 is FYNNEI in the germline V gene. This chain connects TRBV2 to TRBJ2-3; 8 nucleotides agree with TRBD2. This receptor was obtained from an adult who received the MenACWY meningococcal vaccine as a control. The source material was peripheral blood, sampled 28 days after the second dose of the MenACWY control vaccine. CDR3 region: CASQHGSGGTDTQYF. The CDR3 DNA reads TGTGCCAGCCAACATGGTAGCGGGGGCACAGATACGCAGTATTTT.